Shown below are 32 T cell receptor beta chains from a single sample sequenced in a study of blood T cell repertoires in COVID-19. Sequenced by immunoSEQ multiplex PCR; TCRdb stores in-frame clones only, minus some. The sample includes tens of thousands of clones, roughly four fifths of them seen just once. The specimen was peripheral blood. The receptors stem from a woman of 80 years or more with acute or convalescent COVID-19.

This chain joins TRBV11-2 and TRBJ1-1, with D possibly matching TRBD1 (5 bases). V gave up 3 bases and J gave up 4 bases, with 18 bases separating them. The CDR3 is made up of 16 amino acids. Germline CDR1 is SGHAT and CDR2 is FQNNGV. The CDR3 sequence is CASSFGPGGTFTEAFF. The CDR3 DNA sequence: TGTGCCAGCAGCTTTGGCCCCGGAGGGACGTTCACTGAAGCTTTCTTT. The full variable domain, in which reference TRBV11-2 and TRBJ1-1 provide the parts outside the CDR3, is EAGVAQSPRYKIIEKRQSVAFWCNPISGHATLYWYQQILGQGPKLLIQFQNNGVVDDSQLPKDRFSAERLKGVDSTLKIQPAKLEDSAVYLCASSFGPGGTFTEAFFGQGTRLTVV.

The chain is built from TRBV7-9 and TRBJ1-2; weak D call: TRBD1 (5 bases). The CDR3 length is 14 residues. The germline V and J ends were trimmed by 1 base and 6 bases, with 12 bases remaining between them. Germline values: CDR1 SEHNR, CDR2 FQNEAQ (reference sequence). This chain's CDR3 is CASSLGPQGDGYTF. The CDR3 DNA follows: TGTGCCAGCAGCTTAGGCCCCCAGGGTGATGGCTACACCTTC.

The count of this clone is one. V is TRBV5-1 and J is TRBJ2-2; 10 bases map to TRBD2. The CDR3 loop spans 18 amino acids. Germline V gene lookup returns CDR1 SGHRS and CDR2 YFSETQ. The ends lost 1 base at V and 0 bases at J; junction bases unmatched: 6. The CDR3 sequence is CASSLSLAGVSNTGELFF. The CDR3 DNA reads as TGCGCCAGCAGCTTGTCTCTAGCGGGAGTATCGAACACCGGGGAGCTGTTTTTT.

The chain links TRBV11-2 to TRBJ1-6; D not certain. V was pared by 5 bases and J by 6 bases, with 14 bases between. There are 15 residues in the CDR3. Germline V gene data show CDR1 as SGHAT and CDR2 as FQNNGV. CDR3 region: CASSPEVTANSPLHF. Written as DNA, the CDR3 is TGTGCCAGCAGCCCCGAGGTCACGGCTAATTCACCCCTCCACTTT.

CDR3 loop: CASSPGTGEYEKLFF. Written as DNA, the CDR3 is TGTGCCAGCTCACCGGGTACAGGGGAGTATGAAAAACTGTTTTTT. The chain uses TRBV18 and TRBJ1-4, with 7 positions matching TRBD1. The germline gives CDR1 KGHSH, CDR2 LQKENI. Germline trimming cut 3 bases from V and 6 bases from J; bases unmatched to any gene: 7. The CDR3 runs to 15 residues. Full variable domain (missing parts from reference TRBV18 and TRBJ1-4): NAGVMQNPRHLVRRRGQEARLRCSPMKGHSHVYWYRQLPEEGLKFMVYLQKENIIDESGMPKERFSAEFPKEGPSILRIQQVVRGDSAAYFCASSPGTGEYEKLFFGSGTQLSVL.

Written as DNA, the CDR3 is TGTGCCAGCAGCTTAACCGCCACATTAACCTCCTACGAGCAGTACTTC. Protein sequence: CASSLTATLTSYEQYF. The chain has TRBV7-6 and TRBJ2-7, with D uncertain. V lost 2 bases to trimming and J lost 0 bases, with 14 bases between them. CDR1 is SGHVS and CDR2 is FNYEAQ in the germline V gene. The CDR3 spans 16 residues. Filled out from reference TRBV7-6 and TRBJ2-7, the complete variable domain reads GAGVSQSPRYKVTKRGQDVALRCDPISGHVSLYWYRQALGQGPEFLTYFNYEAQQDKSGLPNDRFSAERPEGSISTLTIQRTEQRDSAMYRCASSLTATLTSYEQYFGPGTRLTVT.

The chain combines TRBV4-2 with TRBJ2-1; no clear D. CDR1 LGHNA and CDR2 YNFKEQ come from the germline V gene. Trimming took 0 bases from V and 6 from J, leaving 12 bases between them. The CDR3 is 15 amino acids. The CDR3 DNA reads as TGTGCCAGCAGCCAAGAACCCACTTCTTTCAATGAGCAGTTCTTC. It encodes CASSQEPTSFNEQFF.

V usage is TRBV6-5 and J usage is TRBJ2-5; maybe TRBD1 (5 bases). The ends were cut back, 4 bases at V and 4 bases at J, with 13 bases in the middle. Germline V CDR1 and CDR2: MNHEY, SVGAGI. The CDR3 has 14 residues. CDR3 sequence: CASSWQGGGETQYF. The CDR3 coding sequence is TGTGCCAGCAGTTGGCAGGGTGGTGGAGAGACCCAGTACTTC.

This chain links TRBV7-8 with TRBJ1-1, with a possible D match to TRBD1 (5 bases). CDR3 length equals 15 residues. V shed 5 bases and J shed 3 bases, with 16 bases lying between them. CDR1 SGHVS and CDR2 FQNEAQ come from the germline V gene. Here the CDR3 DNA reads TGTGCCAGCAGCCAATCACCCTCGGGGGACACTGAAGCTTTCTTT. Protein: CASSQSPSGDTEAFF.

The CDR3 spells CASSKGQGGSYGYTF. For the CDR3, the DNA is TGTGCCAGCAGCAAGGGGCAGGGCGGAAGCTATGGCTACACCTTC. The chain is built from TRBV2 and TRBJ1-2; D perhaps matches TRBD1 (5 bases). This CDR3 is 15 amino acids long. The germline CDR1 and CDR2 sequences are SNHLY and FYNNEI. V lost 6 bases and J lost 4, with 18 bases in between. The full variable domain, with the rest looked up from reference TRBV2 and TRBJ1-2, is EPEVTQTPSHQVTQMGQEVILRCVPISNHLYFYWYRQILGQKVEFLVSFYNNEISEKSEIFDDQFSVERPDGSNFTLKIRSTKLEDSAMYFCASSKGQGGSYGYTFGSGTRLTVV.

This clone was observed once. This sequence joins TRBV21-1 and TRBJ2-7; the listed D gene, TRBD1, was not tested against the DNA. TRBV21-1 is described as a pseudogene. The CDR3 sequence is 17 residues long. CDR3 nucleotides: TGTGCCAGCAGCAAAGGGGAAGGGGGGCCAGGGGGCTACGAGCAGTACTTC. It translates to CASSKGEGGPGGYEQYF.

The chain combines TRBV2 with TRBJ1-6; 8 nucleotides match TRBD1. Germline trimming cut 1 base from V and 14 bases from J; bases unmatched to any gene: 7. CDR3 length equals 14 residues. Germline loops: CDR1 SNHLY, CDR2 FYNNEI. Written as DNA, the CDR3 is TGTGCCAGCAGTGAAGGGACAGGGTTATTAGCCCTCCACTTT. Protein: CASSEGTGLLALHF. Complete variable domain (other parts from reference TRBV2 and TRBJ1-6): EPEVTQTPSHQVTQMGQEVILRCVPISNHLYFYWYRQILGQKVEFLVSFYNNEISEKSEIFDDQFSVERPDGSNFTLKIRSTKLEDSAMYFCASSEGTGLLALHFGNGTRLTVT.

V and J are TRBV5-1 and TRBJ1-2, with a tentative D call TRBD1 (6 bases). V dropped 5 bases and J dropped 6 bases, with 11 bases sitting between them. Looked up from germline, CDR1 is SGHRS and CDR2 is YFSETQ. CDR3 length equals 12 residues. The chain's CDR3 is CASRTDSDGYTF. The CDR3 DNA reads as TGCGCCAGCAGGACGGACAGTGATGGCTACACCTTC.

V gene TRBV10-3 combines with J gene TRBJ2-5, with D tentatively TRBD2 (6 bases). This CDR3 has 12 amino acids. In germline, CDR1 is ENHRY, CDR2 SYGVKD. Deletions cut 7 bases from V and 5 bases from J, with 11 bases between. CDR3 nucleotide sequence: TGTGCCATCAAGGAGGGAGGTGAGACCCAGTACTTC. This encodes CAIKEGGETQYF.

V is TRBV7-3 and J is TRBJ2-5, with D perhaps matching TRBD2 (6 bases). Deletions cut 5 bases from V and 4 bases from J, with 11 bases between. CDR3 length equals 13 residues. Germline loops: CDR1 SGHTA, CDR2 FQGTGA. CDR3 amino acids: CASSPAGSETQYF. The CDR3 DNA reads TGTGCCAGCAGCCCGGCGGGGTCAGAGACCCAGTACTTC. The full variable domain, in which reference TRBV7-3 and TRBJ2-5 provide the parts outside the CDR3, is GAGVSQTPSNKVTEKGKYVELRCDPISGHTALYWYRQSLGQGPEFLIYFQGTGAADDSGLPNDRFFAVRPEGSVSTLKIQRTERGDSAVYLCASSPAGSETQYFGPGTRLLVL.

The rearrangement links TRBV12-3 or TRBV12-4 to TRBJ1-1, with D possibly matching TRBD1 (5 bases). With 7 bases removed from V and 9 bases from J, the gap between germline ends came to 15 bases. CDR3 size: 12 residues. The CDR3 bases are TGTGCCAGCACGTTAGGACACTCAAAAGCTTTCTTT. This encodes CASTLGHSKAFF.

The V gene is TRBV5-5, the J gene TRBJ1-2, with TRBD1 matching 8 bases. J gave up 1 base and V 2 bases, and 10 bases lay outside the gene matches. Per the germline V gene, CDR1 is SGHKS and CDR2 is YYEKEE (reference sequence). The CDR3 totals 17 residues. In DNA, the CDR3 is TGTGCCAGCAGCTTCCTCAGGACAGGGATCGTTAACTATGGCTACACCTTC. Translation gives CASSFLRTGIVNYGYTF.

This clone was picked up a small number of times. V usage is TRBV28 and J usage is TRBJ1-5; D ambiguous. This CDR3 contains 16 residues. Germline values: CDR1 MDHEN, CDR2 SYDVKM. Trimming removed 2 bases at V and 4 bases at J, with 15 bases between. The CDR3 DNA is TGTGCCAGCAGTTTAATTGCGCAGGTTGGAAATCAGCCCCAGCATTTT. It encodes CASSLIAQVGNQPQHF. The variable domain in full, with the rest retrieved from reference TRBV28 and TRBJ1-5, is DVKVTQSSRYLVKRTGEKVFLECVQDMDHENMFWYRQDPGLGLRLIYFSYDVKMKEKGDIPEGYSVSREKKERFSLILESASTNQTSMYLCASSLIAQVGNQPQHFGDGTRLSIL.

The chain employs TRBV19 and TRBJ2-6, with 8 bases identical to TRBD1. Unmatched junction bases numbered 4, after V lost 7 bases and J lost 2 bases. This CDR3 is 15 amino acids long. The germline CDR1 and CDR2 sequences are LNHDA and SQIVND (reference sequence). CDR3 sequence: CASTWTGTGANVLTF. The CDR3, as DNA: TGTGCCAGTACCTGGACAGGGACTGGGGCCAACGTCCTGACTTTC.

V is TRBV5-1 and J is TRBJ1-1; maybe TRBD1 (5 bases). Trimming stripped 4 bases from V and 2 bases from J, with 12 bases between. CDR1 and CDR2 (germline): SGHRS, YFSETQ. The length of the CDR3 is 14 residues. CDR3 nucleotides: TGCGCCAGCAGCGTCCGGGGGAAAAACACTGAAGCTTTCTTT. This translates into CASSVRGKNTEAFF.

The gene calls are TRBV5-1 and TRBJ2-7, with D perhaps TRBD2 (6 bases). V was shortened by 0 bases and J by 12 bases, with 19 bases between the two germline ends. CDR3 size: 14 residues. Germline CDR1 is SGHRS and CDR2 is YFSETQ. The CDR3 region is CASSLDSGTGLVYF. As DNA, the CDR3 is TGCGCCAGCAGCTTGGATTCGGGGACTGGATTGGTGTACTTC.

The chain employs TRBV28 and TRBJ2-1, with TRBD2 matching 16 bases. J gave up 9 bases and V 6 bases, and 5 bases lay outside the gene matches. This CDR3 region has 15 residues. Looked up from germline, CDR1 is MDHEN and CDR2 is SYDVKM. This CDR3 is CASRRGLAGGGEQFF. The CDR3 nucleotides are TGTGCCAGCAGACGGGGACTAGCGGGAGGGGGTGAGCAGTTCTTC.

This clone was observed once. V usage is TRBV19 and J usage is TRBJ1-3; maybe TRBD1 (5 bases). V dropped 4 bases and J dropped 2 bases, with 12 bases sitting between them. Germline V CDR1 and CDR2: LNHDA, SQIVND (reference sequence). The CDR3 consists of 15 residues. Here the CDR3 reads CASSTRESAGNTIYF. The CDR3 DNA is TGTGCCAGTAGTACCAGGGAAAGCGCTGGAAACACCATATATTTT.

This chain uses TRBV7-3 with TRBJ2-7; 7 bases line up with TRBD2. This CDR3 is built from 13 residues. CDR1 and CDR2 from the germline V gene are SGHTA and FQGTGA. V lost 0 bases, J lost 7 bases, and 3 bases stayed unmatched. The CDR3 DNA is TGTGCCAGCAGCTTAACAGCCGGGGGGGAGCAGTACTTC. Translated: CASSLTAGGEQYF.

This clone was recorded a few times. J is TRBJ2-7 and V is TRBV28; D is perhaps TRBD2 (6 bases). CDR1 and CDR2 (germline): MDHEN, SYDVKM. V lost 3 bases and J lost 2, with 11 bases in between. The CDR3 runs to 14 residues. The CDR3 nucleotides are TGTGCCAGCAGTTTGGGGAGGAAACCCTACGAGCAGTACTTC. Residues: CASSLGRKPYEQYF.

This sequence joins TRBV5-1 and TRBJ2-3, with a possible D match to TRBD1 (5 bases). The CDR3 contains 11 residues. The V gene lost 3 bases and the J gene lost 10 bases, with 9 bases spanning the gap. CDR1 is SGHRS and CDR2 is YFSETQ in the germline V gene. CDR3 sequence reads: CASSWGPAQYF. The CDR3, as DNA: TGCGCCAGCAGCTGGGGCCCAGCGCAGTATTTT.

The chain employs TRBV27 and TRBJ2-3; 13 bases are shared with TRBD2. The CDR3 loop spans 17 amino acids. Trimming cost V 4 bases and J 4 bases; bases outside gene matches: 8. The germline V gene encodes CDR1 MNHEY and CDR2 SMNVEV (reference sequence). The CDR3 nucleotides read TGTGCCAGCAGTTCCCCTGGACTAGCGGGGGCCCCAGATACGCAGTATTTT. This sequence encodes CASSSPGLAGAPDTQYF.

This clone has just a few counts. This CDR3 is CASSILPGGSTDTQYF. CDR3 DNA sequence: TGTGCCAGTAGTATCCTTCCAGGGGGGAGCACAGATACGCAGTATTTT. The chain carries TRBV19 and TRBJ2-3; D might be TRBD1 (7 bases). V shed 3 bases and J shed 0 bases, with 13 bases lying between them. The CDR3 totals 16 residues. Germline V gives CDR1 LNHDA, CDR2 SQIVND (reference sequence). The full variable domain, with the rest looked up from reference TRBV19 and TRBJ2-3, is DGGITQSPKYLFRKEGQNVTLSCEQNLNHDAMYWYRQDPGQGLRLIYYSQIVNDFQKGDIAEGYSVSREKKESFPLTVTSAQKNPTAFYLCASSILPGGSTDTQYFGPGTRLTVL.

This clone was observed many times. The chain combines TRBV6-4 with TRBJ2-3, with 12 bases fitting TRBD1. The CDR3 has 16 amino acids. V gave up 2 bases and J gave up 5 bases; unmatched junction bases: 5. Looked up from germline, CDR1 is MRHNA and CDR2 is SNTAGT. The CDR3 bases are TGTGCCAGCAGTGACCGGGGGACAGGGGGCGTAGATACGCAGTATTTT. Residues: CASSDRGTGGVDTQYF.

The rearrangement links TRBV7-9 to TRBJ1-2, with a possible D match to TRBD1 (6 bases). V lost 5 bases and J lost 7, with 17 bases in between. Germline lookup yields CDR1 SEHNR and CDR2 FQNEAQ (reference sequence). The CDR3 is 14 residues long. CDR3 nucleotides: TGTGCCAGCAGCGCCCAGGGGCGCTTAAGTGGCTACACCTTC. It translates to CASSAQGRLSGYTF.

V is TRBV3-1 (or the pseudogene TRBV3-2) and J is TRBJ1-2; weak D call: TRBD1 (6 bases). There are 17 residues in the CDR3. Trimming cost V 4 bases and J 4 bases, with 22 bases left between them. The germline V gene has CDR1 LGHDT and CDR2 YNNKEL (reference sequence). Here the CDR3 reads CASSPQGGGEGGYGYTF. The DNA of the CDR3 is TGTGCCAGCAGCCCCCAAGGGGGGGGCGAGGGAGGCTATGGCTACACCTTC.

This clone has only a few counts. The chain couples TRBV14 to TRBJ1-6; D ambiguous. From germline, CDR1 is SGHDN and CDR2 FVKESK. Between the trimmed V and J ends, which lost 0 bases and 10 bases, there was a span of 7 bases. The CDR3 runs to 13 residues. The CDR3 DNA follows: TGTGCCAGCAGCCAAGATGGGCTCTCACCCCTCCACTTT. Amino acid sequence: CASSQDGLSPLHF.